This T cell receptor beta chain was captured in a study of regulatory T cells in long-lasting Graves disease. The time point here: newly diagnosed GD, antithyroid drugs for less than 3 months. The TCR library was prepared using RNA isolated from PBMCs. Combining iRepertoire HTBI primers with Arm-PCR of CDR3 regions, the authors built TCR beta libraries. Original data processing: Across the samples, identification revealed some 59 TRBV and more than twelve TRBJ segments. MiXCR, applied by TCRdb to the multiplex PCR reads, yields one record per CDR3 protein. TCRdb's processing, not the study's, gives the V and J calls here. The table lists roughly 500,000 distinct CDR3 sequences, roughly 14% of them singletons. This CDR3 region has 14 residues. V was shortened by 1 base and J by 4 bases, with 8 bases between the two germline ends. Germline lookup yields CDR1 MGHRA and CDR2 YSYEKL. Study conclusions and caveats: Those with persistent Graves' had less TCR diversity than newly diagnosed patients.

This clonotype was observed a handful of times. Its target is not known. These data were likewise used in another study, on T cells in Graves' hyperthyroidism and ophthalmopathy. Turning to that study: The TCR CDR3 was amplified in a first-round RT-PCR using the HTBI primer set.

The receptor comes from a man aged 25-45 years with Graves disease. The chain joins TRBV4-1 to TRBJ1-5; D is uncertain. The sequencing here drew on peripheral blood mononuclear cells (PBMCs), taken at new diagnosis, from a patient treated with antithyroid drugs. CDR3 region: CASSQGRPNQPQHF. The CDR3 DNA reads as TGCGCCAGCAGCCAAGGTCGACCAAATCAGCCCCAGCATTTT.